This T cell receptor (beta chain) emerged from a study of cytomegalovirus exposure and HLA in healthy donors. Whole-study context: From donors who were HLA-typed, an early data release held approximately 91 million unique TCRs.

In nominal health when sampled, donors likely had unrecorded immune exposures nonetheless. The study, taken as a whole, reports: In a later analysis, several top co-occurrence clusters appeared linked to parvovirus B19, influenza, CMV and Epstein-Barr virus. In an earlier analysis, in some 500 donors, most V segments appeared productive either ~87% or ~30% of the time.

As to this clone: Its antigen remains unidentified.

13 Jbeta primers and 60 Vbeta primers were used for the PCR. Assay used: immunoSEQ multiplex PCR; TCRdb lists only in-frame clones, some missing. Here the sample spans roughly 95,000 clones, approximately 80% being singletons. Looked up from germline, CDR1 is SNHLY and CDR2 is FYNNEI. This CDR3 comprises 17 residues. Trimming took off 7 bases at V and 2 bases at J, with 21 bases between the two ends. The TCR was taken from a man younger than 45 in good health and CMV-seropositive. This sequence joins TRBV2 and TRBJ2-1, with a tentative D call TRBD2 (6 bases). Material: PBMCs. The CDR3 DNA sequence: TGTGCCAGCACCCAAAGGGGCGGGGTTGAGGCCTACAATGAGCAGTTCTTC. This sequence encodes CASTQRGGVEAYNEQFF.